The entry below gives a single T cell receptor (beta chain) sequence along with its context. Its antigen is not identified. The sample belongs to a study of CXCR3-negative and CXCR3-positive naive CD8 T cells. Whole-study findings and limits: The TRB CDR3s that CXCR3-positive naive cells carried were more hydrophobic than those of CXCR3-negative naive cells. Researchers reported similar TRBV-TRBJ usage in naive CXCR3-negative and CXCR3-positive cells, though memory differed.

The naive CD8+ gate required CD45RO-CCR7+CD27+CD95- phenotype. TRB cDNA was prepared as libraries by UMI-labeled 5' RACE. Following a re-call of the 5' RACE reads, TCRdb has one entry per CDR3 protein and lacks DNA. In all, the sample yields 85,000 to 130,000 distinct CDR3 sequences. CDR3 length: 13 amino acids. Germline V gene sequence: CDR1 MDHEN, CDR2 SYDVKM. V usage is TRBV28 and J usage is TRBJ1-4; TCRdb reports TRBD1, a call that lacks DNA to check it against. The sample was naive CXCR3+ CD8+ T cells from blood. Noted subset: CD45RO-CCR7+CD27+CD95- naive CD8+ T cells expressing CXCR3 (TNR3+). This TCR was sampled from a human donor in good health. Some clones in this sample may be carry-over from other donors' samples. CDR3 region: CASTWTDLEKLFF.